A selection of T cell receptor beta chains follows, all from one sample in a study of beta chain features in type 1 diabetes. The assay was immunoSEQ multiplex PCR, and TCRdb's table has in-frame clones only and misses some. The sample has 95,000 to 150,000 clones, 15% to 20% seen once. Sequences were obtained from central memory CD4+ T cells from blood. Receptor source: a man between 18 and 29 years old with type 1 diabetes. The CDR3 runs from the conserved cysteine through the conserved F or W. Fields, in order: clone size, J gene, D gene, V gene, CDR3 DNA, CDR3 protein. D genes are given only for firm matches. Expanded clones get a size class; other rows say once, few or many, or leave the size out.

>.|TRBJ1-1|.|TRBV29-1
TGCAGCGGAACTATGGACCACACTGAAGCTTTCTTT
CSGTMDHTEAFF
>.|TRBJ2-7|.|TRBV14
TGTGCCAGCAGCCAGCGACGGGATCCCCCCGAGCAGTACTTC
CASSQRRDPPEQYF
>few|TRBJ2-7|TRBD1|TRBV19
TGTGCCAGTAGTACCTTGGACAGGGACGAGCAGTACTTC
CASSTLDRDEQYF
>few|TRBJ2-6|.|TRBV29-1
TGCAGCGTGTACAGGGGAGGTGGGGCCAACGTCCTGACTTTC
CSVYRGGGANVLTF
>.|TRBJ2-7|TRBD1|TRBV6-5
TGTGCCAGCAGTCCGACAGGGTTAGGGGACTACGAGCAGTACTTC
CASSPTGLGDYEQYF
>few|TRBJ2-7|TRBD1|TRBV4-3
TGCGCCAGCAGCCAAGATTTATCGGGACAGGGGACCTACGAGCAGTACTTC
CASSQDLSGQGTYEQYF
>.|TRBJ1-1|TRBD1|TRBV7-2
TGTGCCAGCAGCTTAGAGGGACAGAGGAACACTGAAGCTTTCTTT
CASSLEGQRNTEAFF
>.|TRBJ2-7|.|TRBV18
TGTGCCAGCTCACCCGCCCCATCGGACGAGCAGTACTTC
CASSPAPSDEQYF
>.|TRBJ2-7|TRBD1|TRBV7-9
TGTGCCAGCAGCCCACCGGGACAGGACCCCTACGAGCAGTACTTC
CASSPPGQDPYEQYF
>few|TRBJ2-7|TRBD1|TRBV2
TGTGCCAGCATCGCCACAGGGGTCGAGGACTACGAGCAGTACTTC
CASIATGVEDYEQYF
>.|TRBJ2-5|TRBD1|TRBV5-1
TGCGCCAGCAGCCCCGGGACAGGGGGAGAGACCCAGTACTTC
CASSPGTGGETQYF
>.|TRBJ2-7|TRBD2|TRBV6-6
TGTGCCAGCAGTTACTCGTCTAGCGGGACACACGAGCAGTACTTC
CASSYSSSGTHEQYF
>few|TRBJ2-3|.|TRBV18
TGTGCCAGCTCCAGCACAGATACGCAGTATTTT
CASSSTDTQYF
>many|TRBJ2-3|.|TRBV21-1
TGTGCCAGCAGCAACCCCAGGGACTCCCACACAGATACGCAGTATTTT
CASSNPRDSHTDTQYF
>.|TRBJ2-1|.|TRBV29-1
TGCAGCGTTGGGGGTAGCGGTTCCTACAATGAGCAGTTCTTC
CSVGGSGSYNEQFF
>few|TRBJ2-5|.|TRBV29-1
TGCAGCGTTGGCGGGGGCGGACAAGAGACCCAGTACTTC
CSVGGGGQETQYF
>few|TRBJ2-7|.|TRBV9
TGTGCCAGCAGCGTATCTCTGGCGAGCGAGCAGTACTTC
CASSVSLASEQYF
>.|TRBJ2-5|TRBD1|TRBV5-1
TGCGCCAGCAGCTTGGTACAGGGGGGAGAGACCCAGTACTTC
CASSLVQGGETQYF
>few|TRBJ2-3|TRBD2|TRBV10-3
TGTGCCATCAGTGCCAGGGGTAGCGGGAGTTTAGATACGCAGTATTTT
CAISARGSGSLDTQYF
>.|TRBJ2-7|TRBD1|TRBV27
TGTGCCAGCATTAAAACTGGACAGGATACCTACGAGCAGTACTTC
CASIKTGQDTYEQYF
>few|TRBJ2-6|.|TRBV10-3
TGTGCCATCAGTGTTACAGGGAAGGGCCCTGGGGCCAACGTCCTGACTTTC
CAISVTGKGPGANVLTF
>few|TRBJ1-1|.|TRBV5-1
TGCGCCAGCAGCTTGGTGGCGGGGTTGAACACTGAAGCTTTCTTT
CASSLVAGLNTEAFF
>.|TRBJ2-7|.|TRBV20-1
TGCAGTGCTAAAGGGGTGCGCGAGCAGTACTTC
CSAKGVREQYF
>.|TRBJ2-7|.|TRBV14
TGTGCCAGCAGCCAAGGGGGATACCTCCTCTACGAGCAGTACTTC
CASSQGGYLLYEQYF
>.|TRBJ1-1|.|TRBV30
TGTGCCTGGACCGGTTGGACTGAAGCTTTCTTT
CAWTGWTEAFF
>few|TRBJ2-3|.|TRBV9
TGTGCCAGCAGCTTCTCAGGGAGGGATACGCAGTATTTT
CASSFSGRDTQYF
>.|TRBJ2-3|.|TRBV28
TGTGCCAGCAGAGGAGGGTCTCGCACAGATACGCAGTATTTT
CASRGGSRTDTQYF
>few|TRBJ2-1|TRBD2|TRBV5-1
TGCGCCAGCAGCCCAGGGACTAGCGGTTCCGACTGGAATGAGCAGTTCTTC
CASSPGTSGSDWNEQFF
>few|TRBJ2-1|TRBD1|TRBV7-2
TGTGCCAGCAGCTCCCCAAACAGGGGCCAGGAGCAGTTCTTC
CASSSPNRGQEQFF
>.|TRBJ2-1|.|TRBV11-3
TGTGCCAGCAGCTCCGCCTCCTACAATGAGCAGTTCTTC
CASSSASYNEQFF
>.|TRBJ2-2|.|TRBV7-6
TGTGCCGGGGGTAGCCCGAACACCGGGGAGCTGTTTTTT
CAGGSPNTGELFF
>few|TRBJ2-2|.|TRBV7-2
TGTGCCAGCAGCTTATGGGGCTCTTATAACACCGGGGAGCTGTTTTTT
CASSLWGSYNTGELFF
>.|TRBJ2-4|TRBD1|TRBV19
TGTGCCAGTAGCCTAGGGGGCGACGGGAACATTCAGTACTTC
CASSLGGDGNIQYF
>few|TRBJ1-4|.|TRBV30
TGTGCCTGGAGTGGGGGCAGCCTCAATGAAAAACTGTTTTTT
CAWSGGSLNEKLFF
>.|TRBJ2-1|.|TRBV7-6
TGTGCCAGCAGCTTACTCCGGGATGAGCAGTTCTTC
CASSLLRDEQFF
>few|TRBJ1-2|.|TRBV7-9
TGTGCCAGCAGCTTAGGAGGATATAACTATGGCTACACCTTC
CASSLGGYNYGYTF
>few|TRBJ1-1|.|TRBV28
TGTGCCAGCAGTTTAAGGTACATGAACACTGAAGCTTTCTTT
CASSLRYMNTEAFF
>few|TRBJ1-1|TRBD1|TRBV4-3
TGCGCCAGCAGCCAAGATGGACAGGCGAGAGCTGAAGCTTTCTTT
CASSQDGQARAEAFF
>few|TRBJ2-7|.|TRBV5-4
TGTGCCAGCAGCTTGGTACTCCGCACTGGAACTATCTACGAGCAGTACTTC
CASSLVLRTGTIYEQYF
>.|TRBJ2-2|.|TRBV13
TGTGCCAGCAGCCATCTCGTCCCCGGGGAGCTGTTTTTT
CASSHLVPGELFF
>.|TRBJ1-1|TRBD1|TRBV10-3
TGTGCCATCCGGGACAGGGAGAGGGGGATGAACACTGAAGCTTTCTTT
CAIRDRERGMNTEAFF
>.|TRBJ2-2|TRBD2|TRBV30
TGTGCCTGGAGTGTACTAGCGGGGGGCCTCGAGCTGTTTTTT
CAWSVLAGGLELFF
>.|TRBJ1-4|.|TRBV30
TGTGCCTGGAGTGCCAAGGACAGTGGTAATGAAAAACTGTTTTTT
CAWSAKDSGNEKLFF
>many|TRBJ2-5|.|TRBV4-1
TGCGCCAGCAGCCAAGTTGCGGGGCAGGAGAAGACCCAGTACTTC
CASSQVAGQEKTQYF
>few|TRBJ1-1|.|TRBV5-1
TGCGCCAGCAGCTTGGGGCCAGGTCCGACTGAAGCTTTCTTT
CASSLGPGPTEAFF
>.|TRBJ2-7|TRBD2|TRBV30
TGTGCCTGGAGTGTACTCCTAGCGGGCACCTACGAGCAGTACTTC
CAWSVLLAGTYEQYF
>.|TRBJ2-7|TRBD2|TRBV6-6
TGTGCCAGCAGTTACCCGGGACTAGCGGGGTACGAGCAGTACTTC
CASSYPGLAGYEQYF
>.|TRBJ2-6|.|TRBV25-1
TGTGCCAGCAGTGAAGGGGTCCTCTCTGGGGCCAACGTCCTGACTTTC
CASSEGVLSGANVLTF
>many|TRBJ2-1|.|TRBV29-1
TGCAGCGTTATACGGGACTCACCGTACAATGAGCAGTTCTTC
CSVIRDSPYNEQFF
>few|TRBJ2-3|.|TRBV4-1
TGCGCCAGCAGCCAAGATCGGAGCGGAAGCACAGATACGCAGTATTTT
CASSQDRSGSTDTQYF
>.|TRBJ2-1|TRBD1|TRBV7-2
TGTGCCAGCAGCTCGGGACAGGGGGCATATGAGCAGTTCTTC
CASSSGQGAYEQFF
>.|TRBJ2-1|.|TRBV5-4
TGTGCCACCCAGGGGTATAGCTACAATGAGCAGTTCTTC
CATQGYSYNEQFF
>few|TRBJ2-1|.|TRBV2
TGTGCCAGCAGCAGCCAGGGGACAATCTACAATGAGCAGTTCTTC
CASSSQGTIYNEQFF
>.|TRBJ2-7|TRBD2|TRBV5-4
TGTGCCAGCAGCTTGACAAGCGGGGGCCCGGGCCACGAGCAGTACTTC
CASSLTSGGPGHEQYF
>.|TRBJ1-2|TRBD1|TRBV9
TGTGCCAGCAGCCCGCGGACAGGGGGCGATGGCTACACCTTC
CASSPRTGGDGYTF